The T cell receptor beta chain under discussion was sequenced for a study of T-cell reconstitution after alpha-beta-depleted transplantation in children. The length of the CDR3 is 13 residues. Germline V gene data show CDR1 as SGHRS and CDR2 as YFSETQ. V was cut by 4 bases and J by 6 bases, with 11 bases left in between. Construction of the TCRbeta library involved unique molecular identifiers. In TCRdb, the PCR reads were re-called with MiXCR into one record per CDR3 protein. Of about 72,000 distinct CDR3 sequences in the sample, about 7.3% were seen once. This clonotype was detected ten times or more.

Material: PBMCs from the stem cell graft donor, obtained from the stem cell graft. The origin of this receptor is a human donor who donated a stem cell graft to a child with acute lymphoblastic leukemia. The chain carries TRBV5-1 and TRBJ2-1, with D possibly TRBD1 on 5 matching bases. The CDR3 reads CASSIGQVNEQFF. CDR3 nucleotides: TGCGCCAGCAGCATAGGACAAGTCAATGAGCAGTTCTTC.